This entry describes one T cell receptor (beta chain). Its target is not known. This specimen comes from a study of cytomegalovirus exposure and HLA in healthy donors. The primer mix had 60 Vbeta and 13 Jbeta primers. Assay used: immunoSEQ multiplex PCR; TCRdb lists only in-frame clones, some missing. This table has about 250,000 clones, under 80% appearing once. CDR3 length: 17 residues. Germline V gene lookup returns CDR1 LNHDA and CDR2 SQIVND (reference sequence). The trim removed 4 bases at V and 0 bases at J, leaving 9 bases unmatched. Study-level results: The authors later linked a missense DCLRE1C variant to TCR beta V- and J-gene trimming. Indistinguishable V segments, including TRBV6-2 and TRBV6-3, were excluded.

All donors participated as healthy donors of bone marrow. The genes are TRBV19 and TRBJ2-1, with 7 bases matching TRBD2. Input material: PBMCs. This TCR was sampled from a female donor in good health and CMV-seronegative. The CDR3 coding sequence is TGTGCCAGTAGTAACCTCCCTACTAGCGTCTCCTACAATGAGCAGTTCTTC. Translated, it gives CASSNLPTSVSYNEQFF.